This TCR beta chain was documented in a study of shared clonotypes between healthy human individuals. Profiling relied on immunoSEQ multiplex PCR, and the TCRdb table lists in-frame clones only, not all of them. The sample shows roughly 660,000 clones, less than 95% of them seen only once. Germline V gene lookup returns CDR1 SGHKS and CDR2 YYEKEE (reference sequence). This CDR3 has 14 residues. Trimming shortened V by 1 base and J by 4 bases, and 10 bases separated the two germline ends. This clone was found a few times. Sequencing was done on a sample of memory CD8+ T cells from PBMCs. Subset of the sample: CD45RO+ cells pooled with CCR7-negative TemRA cells. The J gene is TRBJ2-3, the V gene TRBV5-5; maybe TRBD1 (5 bases). This receptor was obtained from a man between 18 and 35 years old in good health. Some clones in this sample may be carry-over from other donors' samples. The CDR3 sequence: CASSLMGPADTQYF. DNA for the CDR3: TGTGCCAGCAGCTTGATGGGGCCTGCAGATACGCAGTATTTT.